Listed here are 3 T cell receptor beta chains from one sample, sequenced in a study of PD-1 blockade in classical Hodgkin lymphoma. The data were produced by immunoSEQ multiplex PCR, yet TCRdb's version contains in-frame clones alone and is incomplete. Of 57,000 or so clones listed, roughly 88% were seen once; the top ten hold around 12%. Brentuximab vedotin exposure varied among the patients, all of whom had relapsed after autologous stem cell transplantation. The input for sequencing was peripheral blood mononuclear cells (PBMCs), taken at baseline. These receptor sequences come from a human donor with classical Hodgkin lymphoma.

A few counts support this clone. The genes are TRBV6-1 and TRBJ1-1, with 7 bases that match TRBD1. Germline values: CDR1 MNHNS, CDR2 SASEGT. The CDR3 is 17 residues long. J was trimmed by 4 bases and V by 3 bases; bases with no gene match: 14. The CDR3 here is CASSEPTFLQGSTEAFF. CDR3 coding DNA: TGTGCCAGCAGTGAGCCTACCTTCTTACAGGGGAGCACTGAAGCTTTCTTT.

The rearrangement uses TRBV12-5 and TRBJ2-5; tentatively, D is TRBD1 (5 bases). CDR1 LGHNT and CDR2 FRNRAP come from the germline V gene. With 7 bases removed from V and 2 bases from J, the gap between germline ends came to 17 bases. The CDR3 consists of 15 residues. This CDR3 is CASAMRTSIQETQYF. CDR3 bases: TGTGCTAGTGCCATGCGGACATCTATACAAGAGACCCAGTACTTC.

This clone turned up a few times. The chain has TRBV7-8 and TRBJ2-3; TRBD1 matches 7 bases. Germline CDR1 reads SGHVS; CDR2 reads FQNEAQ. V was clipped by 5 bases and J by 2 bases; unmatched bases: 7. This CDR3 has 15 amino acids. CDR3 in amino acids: CASSPHRGPTDTQYF. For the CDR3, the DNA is TGTGCCAGCAGCCCCCACAGGGGCCCCACAGATACGCAGTATTTT.